This paragraph reports one T cell receptor beta chain. What it binds is unknown. These data are taken from a study of immune cell composition in non-small cell lung cancer. General study results and limits: Clones >0.5% enriched in tumour were rarer in adenocarcinoma (roughly 35%) than squamous (75%).

Some clones are missing from TCRdb's copy, which holds only in-frame ones; the method was immunoSEQ multiplex PCR. The sample contains 5,500 to 7,500 clones, approximately 80% of which appear only once. V lost 4 bases to trimming and J lost 3 bases, with 21 bases between them. The CDR3 is 17 residues long. Germline values: CDR1 MDHEN, CDR2 SYDVKM. The normal lung sample lay at least 3 cm, and maximally far, from the tumour. The specimen sequenced was non-adjacent lung tissue. This chain links TRBV28 with TRBJ1-2; D gene unclear. The receptor was isolated from a human donor with non-small cell lung cancer. The CDR3 sequence is CASSSRSSRHPHYGYTF. CDR3 coding DNA: TGTGCCAGCAGTTCTCGTTCTTCTCGACACCCCCACTATGGCTACACCTTC.